This is a list of T cell receptor beta chains from one sample in a study of CD8 T cells in ankylosing spondylitis. In TCRdb, the 5' RACE reads were re-called with MiXCR into one record per CDR3 protein. The sample holds 300,000 to 400,000 distinct CDR3 sequences; around 20% are singletons and the top ten take about 16%. The sequencing sample was made of blood, either unsorted or a sorted T cell fraction (not recorded which). These receptors all stem from a male donor with ankylosing spondylitis. Both conserved end residues are part of each CDR3. The D gene is left open where the match is weak. Part of the rows lack a size; the others show once, few, many or a class for expanded clones.

TRBV7-3	TRBJ2-1	few	.	TGTGCCAGCAGCTTAGGGTCGGCAAGCTCCTACAATGAGCAGTTCTTC	CASSLGSASSYNEQFF
TRBV25-1	TRBJ2-3	many	.	TGTGCCAGCAGTGAACAGGGCACAGATACGCAGTATTTT	CASSEQGTDTQYF
TRBV24-1	TRBJ2-1	few	.	TGTGCCACCAGTGATAGCGTTTCTAGCTCCTACAATGAGCAGTTCTTC	CATSDSVSSSYNEQFF
TRBV7-9	TRBJ2-7	.	.	TGTGCCAGCAGCCACGAAATATACCGGCAGTACTTC	CASSHEIYRQYF
TRBV5-1	TRBJ1-5	many	.	TGCGCCAGCAGCCCATTTGAAGGGCGCGATCAGCCCCAGCATTTT	CASSPFEGRDQPQHF
TRBV11-3	TRBJ1-1	few	.	TGTGCCAGCAGCTTTCAGGGTAGGGCTTTCTTT	CASSFQGRAFF
TRBV29-1	TRBJ2-1	.	.	TGCAGCGTTGTCGGGACCATCTCCTACAATGAGCAGTTCTTC	CSVVGTISYNEQFF
TRBV20-1	TRBJ2-1	.	TRBD2	TGCAGTGCTACCGGGACTAGAGTTTCCAATGAGCAGTTCTTC	CSATGTRVSNEQFF
TRBV3-1	TRBJ2-7	many	TRBD2	TGTGCCAGCAGCCGAGCTAGCGGGACCGAGCAGTACTTC	CASSRASGTEQYF
TRBV6-1	TRBJ2-3	few	.	TGTGCCAGCATCCGCTTCGGACGCACAGATACGCAGTATTTT	CASIRFGRTDTQYF
TRBV29-1	TRBJ1-1	.	.	TGCAGCGTTGAGGGTTCCTCTAATTCAGCTTTCTTT	CSVEGSSNSAFF
TRBV29-1	TRBJ2-7	.	TRBD1	TGCAGCGTAGGACAGGGGGGCGAGCAGTACTTC	CSVGQGGEQYF
TRBV10-3	TRBJ1-5	.	.	TGTGCCATCAGTGCCCGGCGGGAGCCCCAGCATTTT	CAISARREPQHF
TRBV10-3	TRBJ2-7	few	.	TGTGCCATCAGTGAACAGGGAGTCGAGCAGTACTTC	CAISEQGVEQYF
TRBV19	TRBJ2-1	.	TRBD2	TGTGCCAGTAGTCAACGGCCGGGACTAGCCACCAATGAGCAGTTCTTC	CASSQRPGLATNEQFF
TRBV12-3/TRBV12-4	TRBJ1-5	.	.	TGTGCCAGCAGTTTCGAGAGGGCCGGCAATCAGCCCCAGCATTTT	CASSFERAGNQPQHF
TRBV3-1	TRBJ2-1	few	TRBD2	TGTGCCAGCAGCCAAGATATTGGGGGGAGTTTTCTAGCGGCCTACAATGAGCAGTTCTTC	CASSQDIGGSFLAAYNEQFF
TRBV12-3/TRBV12-4	TRBJ2-1	many	.	TGTGCCAGCAGCCTTCACGCTGAGCAGTTCTTC	CASSLHAEQFF
TRBV29-1	TRBJ1-3	few	TRBD1	TGCAGCGCTAGGGGGAGGGACAGTTCGTCAGGAAACACCATATATTTT	CSARGRDSSSGNTIYF
TRBV6-1	TRBJ2-3	.	TRBD1	TGTGCCAGCAGCCGAGGGGCCAGGGGGAAAGATACGCAGTATTTT	CASSRGARGKDTQYF
TRBV5-1	TRBJ2-2	many	TRBD1	TGCGCCAGCAGCTACCGGGACAGGGGAACCACCGGGGAGCTGTTTTTT	CASSYRDRGTTGELFF
TRBV7-3	TRBJ2-1	few	.	TGTGCCAGCAGCTCCTCTAGGGTTCACTACAATGAGCAGTTCTTC	CASSSSRVHYNEQFF
TRBV6-5	TRBJ1-2	.	.	TGTGCCAGCAGTAACCCCTATGGCTACACCTTC	CASSNPYGYTF
TRBV7-3	TRBJ2-1	.	.	TGTGCCAGCAGCTCTCGGCCCCGTCGGGGTGAGCAGTTCTTC	CASSSRPRRGEQFF
TRBV29-1	TRBJ2-1	few	TRBD2	TGCAGCGTTAGCGGGGATTCCTACAATGAGCAGTTCTTC	CSVSGDSYNEQFF
TRBV4-1	TRBJ1-6	.	TRBD1	TGCGCCAGCAGCCATCAGGGGGGATCCTATAATTCACCCCTCCACTTT	CASSHQGGSYNSPLHF
TRBV9	TRBJ2-2	.	TRBD1	TGTGCCAGCAGCCTAGGGACAGGGGTCCTCACCGGGGAGCTGTTTTTT	CASSLGTGVLTGELFF
TRBV15	TRBJ2-7	few	.	TGTGCCACCAGCAGAGATCCCCTCTACGAGCAGTACTTC	CATSRDPLYEQYF
TRBV7-2	TRBJ2-3	.	.	TGTGCCAGCAGCTTATGGGTACATCCCGATACGCAGTATTTT	CASSLWVHPDTQYF
TRBV5-1	TRBJ2-5	.	TRBD2	TGCGCCAGCAGCTTGTCTCGGGAGCGGGGGAGTGGACCCGTCAACTTC	CASSLSRERGSGPVNF
TRBV4-3	TRBJ2-3	.	TRBD2	TGCGCCAGCAGCCACGGAGGGGGGACTAGTGGTTCCTCGCAGTATTTT	CASSHGGGTSGSSQYF
TRBV19	TRBJ1-2	.	.	TGTGCCAGTAGTACCCGGGGCGGGTTGGGCTATGGCTACACCTTC	CASSTRGGLGYGYTF
TRBV7-3	TRBJ2-1	few	TRBD2	TGTGCCAGCAGCTTTTCGACTAGCGGGAGCTCCTACAATGAGCAGTTCTTC	CASSFSTSGSSYNEQFF
TRBV6-2/TRBV6-3	TRBJ2-1	.	.	TGTGCCAGCAGTTACTCTAGAACCTACAATGAGCAGTTCTTC	CASSYSRTYNEQFF
TRBV12-3/TRBV12-4	TRBJ1-5	many	.	TGTGCCAGCAGTCGGAATCAGCCCCAGCATTTT	CASSRNQPQHF
TRBV4-3	TRBJ2-1	.	.	TGCGCCAGCAGCCAAGAAATCCAAGCGTACAATGAGCAGTTCTTC	CASSQEIQAYNEQFF
TRBV4-3	TRBJ2-4	.	.	TGCGCCAGCCCCGCCCGGGGTGCCTTAGCCAAAAACATTCAGTACTTC	CASPARGALAKNIQYF
TRBV5-1	TRBJ2-2	few	.	TGCGCCAGCAGCCCAACATCTAGCGGGGAGCTGTTTTTT	CASSPTSSGELFF
TRBV4-3	TRBJ1-1	.	.	TGCGCCAGCAGCCAAGATAATCAGGGATGGATTGAAGCTTTCTTT	CASSQDNQGWIEAFF
TRBV6-5	TRBJ2-1	.	.	TGTGCCAGCAGTTACATAGCCGAGGGCTACAATGAGCAGTTCTTC	CASSYIAEGYNEQFF
TRBV5-1	TRBJ2-1	.	TRBD1	TGCGCCAGCAGCTTGGGAGGGGGCGGCTCTATGCAGTTCTTC	CASSLGGGGSMQFF
TRBV20-1	TRBJ2-1	.	.	TGCGGTGCTAGCTGGTCGACACGGGCAAACAATGAGCAGTTCTTC	CGASWSTRANNEQFF